The 16 T cell receptor beta chains in this list originate from one sample, sequenced in a study of T cell responses to AZD1222 COVID-19 vaccine. The table came from immunoSEQ multiplex PCR; TCRdb's copy has only in-frame clones and leaves some out. The table lists around 120,000 clones, approximately 88% of them singletons. The starting material was peripheral blood, obtained on day 0 of AZD1222 vaccination. The receptors stem from an adult in good health.

The CDR3 is CASTRPSYGYTF. DNA of the CDR3: TGTGCCAGCACCAGACCCTCCTATGGCTACACCTTC. This chain joins TRBV6-8 and TRBJ1-2; D call uncertain. Trimming removed 7 bases from V and 4 bases from J, with 10 bases in between. The CDR3 has 12 amino acids. The germline gives CDR1 MNHGY, CDR2 SAAAGT.

The chain recombines TRBV15 with TRBJ1-5, with no clear D. CDR1 is LNHNV and CDR2 is YYDKDF in the germline V gene (reference sequence). V shed 3 bases and J shed 1 base, with 13 bases lying between them. The CDR3 consists of 16 residues. CDR3 nucleotides: TGTGCCACCAGCAGGGACCCTAGCGGGAGCAATCAGCCCCAGCATTTT. This codes for CATSRDPSGSNQPQHF.

The chain links TRBV6-6 to TRBJ1-5; D gene uncertain. Germline-derived CDR1 and CDR2 are MNHNY and SVGAGI (reference sequence). The CDR3 runs 15 residues. The V gene lost 6 bases and the J gene lost 0 bases, with 12 bases spanning the gap. The CDR3 bases are TGTGCCAGCAGAGGCGGATCCTTTAGCAATCAGCCCCAGCATTTT. This gives the protein CASRGGSFSNQPQHF.

The V gene is TRBV27, the J gene TRBJ1-5, with TRBD1 as a possible D gene (5 bases). This CDR3 has 16 residues. Germline CDR1 and CDR2: MNHEY and SMNVEV (reference sequence). V was shortened by 4 bases and J by 0 bases, with 13 bases between the two germline ends. The CDR3 bases are TGTGCCAGCAGTTCTTACAGGTTCCATAGCAATCAGCCCCAGCATTTT. Amino acid sequence: CASSSYRFHSNQPQHF.

The chain couples TRBV18 to TRBJ2-5, with D tentatively TRBD1 (6 bases). This CDR3 region has 14 residues. The germline CDR1 and CDR2 sequences are KGHSH and LQKENI. V shed 3 bases and J shed 5 bases, with 13 bases lying between them. The CDR3 here is CASSPRSGDETQYF. CDR3 DNA: TGTGCCAGCTCACCTCGGTCAGGGGACGAGACCCAGTACTTC.

The V call is TRBV6-1, the J call TRBJ1-5; D uncertain. Germline values: CDR1 MNHNS, CDR2 SASEGT. This CDR3 spans 13 amino acids. V lost 2 bases and J 7 bases, leaving 9 bases between the germline ends. CDR3 nucleotides: TGTGCCAGCAGTGAACACGGCGTCCAGCCCCAGCATTTT. Protein: CASSEHGVQPQHF.

The gene calls are TRBV5-1 and TRBJ2-3; D not resolved. The CDR3 has 13 residues. Deletions cut 4 bases from V and 1 base from J, with 7 bases between. From germline, CDR1 is SGHRS and CDR2 YFSETQ. CDR3 protein: CASSIDGTDTQYF. The CDR3 DNA follows: TGCGCCAGCAGCATAGACGGCACAGATACGCAGTATTTT.

The J gene is TRBJ1-4, the V gene TRBV18, with a tentative D call TRBD1 (5 bases). In germline, CDR1 is KGHSH, CDR2 LQKENI. The CDR3 consists of 15 residues. Trimming left V 5 bases short and J 3 bases short, with 13 bases between. The CDR3 protein is CASSIGGSANEKLFF. CDR3 in DNA: TGTGCCAGCTCAATTGGGGGATCGGCTAATGAAAAACTGTTTTTT.

The chain joins TRBV7-9 to TRBJ2-2; D not certain. Trimming shortened V by 1 base and J by 6 bases, and 9 bases separated the two germline ends. The germline V gene has CDR1 SEHNR and CDR2 FQNEAQ (reference sequence). The length of the CDR3 is 14 residues. CDR3 sequence reads: CASSLVGRAGELFF. In nucleotides, the CDR3 is TGTGCCAGCAGCTTAGTGGGTCGAGCCGGGGAGCTGTTTTTT.

The chain carries TRBV30 and TRBJ2-7; 9 nucleotides align to TRBD2. Germline V lookup: CDR1 GTSNPN, CDR2 SVGIG (reference sequence). V shed 7 bases and J 2 bases; nucleotides not matched to a gene: 6. The CDR3 length is 13 residues. In DNA, the CDR3 is TGTGCCTCCCGCCTAGCGGGGACCTACGAGCAGTACTTC. Its protein product is CASRLAGTYEQYF. Combining the CDR3 with reference TRBV30 and TRBJ2-7 gives the whole variable domain SQTIHQWPATLVQPVGSPLSLECTVEGTSNPNLYWYRQAAGRGLQLLFYSVGIGQISSEVPQNLSASRPQDRQFILSSKKLLLSDSGFYLCASRLAGTYEQYFGPGTRLTVT.

The chain uses TRBV5-1 and TRBJ1-1, with D perhaps matching TRBD1 (5 bases). V was clipped by 4 bases and J by 3 bases, with 16 bases between them. In germline, CDR1 is SGHRS, CDR2 YFSETQ. The CDR3 has 15 residues. The CDR3: CASSPAARAHTEAFF. DNA of the CDR3: TGCGCCAGCAGCCCGGCGGCCAGGGCCCACACTGAAGCTTTCTTT.

V usage is TRBV2 and J usage is TRBJ2-7; D is tentatively TRBD1 or TRBD2 (5 bases each). The V end was cut by 3 bases, the J end by 3 bases, with 9 bases between. This CDR3 is built from 13 residues. Germline-derived CDR1 and CDR2 are SNHLY and FYNNEI. The CDR3 protein is CASSEGESYEQYF. In nucleotides, the CDR3 is TGTGCCAGCAGTGAGGGGGAGAGCTACGAGCAGTACTTC.

The V gene is TRBV4-1, the J gene TRBJ1-5; D not certain. This CDR3 spans 16 amino acids. The germline CDR1 and CDR2 sequences are MGHRA and YSYEKL. Trimming removed 0 bases from V and 5 bases from J, with 14 bases in between. CDR3 nucleotide sequence: TGCGCCAGCAGCCAAGAGGTAGCGGACCTTCATCAGCCCCAGCATTTT. Its protein product is CASSQEVADLHQPQHF.

V usage is TRBV6-1 and J usage is TRBJ2-1, with D uncertain. Germline CDR1 MNHNS, CDR2 SASEGT. V gave up 5 bases and J gave up 2 bases, with 7 bases separating them. This CDR3 has 13 residues. The CDR3 sequence is CASSFDPYNEQFF. CDR3 DNA sequence: TGTGCCAGCAGTTTTGACCCCTACAATGAGCAGTTCTTC.

The rearrangement links TRBV11-2 to TRBJ1-1; unclear D gene. Germline CDR1 SGHAT, CDR2 FQNNGV. The CDR3 spans 13 residues. Deletions cut 1 base from V and 7 bases from J, with 10 bases between. The CDR3 nucleotides are TGTGCCAGCAGCTTAGTGGGTGGAGATGAAGCTTTCTTT. Amino acid sequence: CASSLVGGDEAFF. Drawing the rest from reference TRBV11-2 and TRBJ1-1, the complete variable domain is EAGVAQSPRYKIIEKRQSVAFWCNPISGHATLYWYQQILGQGPKLLIQFQNNGVVDDSQLPKDRFSAERLKGVDSTLKIQPAKLEDSAVYLCASSLVGGDEAFFGQGTRLTVV.

This clone was detected once. V gene TRBV3-1 (or the pseudogene TRBV3-2) combines with J gene TRBJ1-4; D not resolved. CDR1 is LGHDT and CDR2 is YNNKEL in the germline V gene (reference sequence). The CDR3 sequence is 13 residues long. V was pared by 4 bases and J by 4 bases, with 7 bases between. CDR3 sequence reads: CASSPALNEKLFF. CDR3 coding DNA: TGTGCCAGCAGCCCCGCCCTTAATGAAAAACTGTTTTTT.